This record concerns one TCR beta chain sequence. Its matching antigen is unknown. The CDR3 runs 16 residues. The germline V and J ends were trimmed by 2 bases and 2 bases, with 12 bases remaining between them. Germline V CDR1 and CDR2: SGHVS, FNYEAQ. PCR employed 60 Vbeta and 13 Jbeta primers. Data came from immunoSEQ multiplex PCR; TCRdb stores just in-frame clones and leaves some out. This sample carries over 150,000 clones, approximately 80% of them seen once, and the ten largest clones take approximately 2.1%. The data belong to a study of cytomegalovirus exposure and HLA in healthy donors. Study overall: Earlier, 95 million to 140 million unique TCR beta sequences were recovered from 170 million or so T cells by an analysis. General study results and limits: TCR beta V- and J-gene trimming was later associated with a missense DCLRE1C variant. A later analysis found that most CMV-associated TCR beta chains appeared HLA-restricted.

This chain links TRBV7-6 with TRBJ1-4; D gene uncertain. This clonotype was obtained from a young woman in good health and CMV-seronegative. The sample comprised PBMCs. The CDR3 DNA follows: TGTGCCAGCAGCTTATACTGGAGGAGGACTAATGAAAAACTGTTTTTT. Translating gives CASSLYWRRTNEKLFF.